The 29 T cell receptor beta chains below were found in one sample sequenced in a study of graft-versus-host responses after intestinal transplantation. Their target antigens are unknown. TCRdb keeps only in-frame clones here, not all; method: immunoSEQ multiplex PCR. The sample lists under 100,000 clones; around 90% were seen once. Sequenced material: unstimulated CD8+ T cells sorted from spleen or lymph node cells, taken before transplant. The receptors were gathered from a human donor who was the organ donor for an intestinal transplant.

The table lists this clone with a count of one. The chain combines TRBV19 with TRBJ1-5; no reliable D call. CDR3 length equals 15 residues. The V gene lost 5 bases and the J gene lost 0 bases, with 11 bases spanning the gap. The germline V gene encodes CDR1 LNHDA and CDR2 SQIVND (reference sequence). The CDR3 bases are TGTGCCAGTAGTGCCGCCAGAACTAGCAATCAGCCCCAGCATTTT. Translating gives CASSAARTSNQPQHF.

This chain uses TRBV19 with TRBJ1-2; 8 bases map to TRBD1. CDR3 length: 16 residues. CDR1 and CDR2 from the germline V gene are LNHDA and SQIVND (reference sequence). Trimming at V came to 4 bases and at J to 6 bases, leaving 13 bases not matched to a gene. The CDR3 coding sequence is TGTGCCAGTAGTACCCGGACAGGGTGGTACGCGAATGGCTACACCTTC. This codes for CASSTRTGWYANGYTF.

CDR3 sequence (DNA): TGTGCCAGCAGCTCGGATACTAGCCTCGGTACGCAGTATTTT. Translated, it gives CASSSDTSLGTQYF. This sequence joins TRBV13 and TRBJ2-3, with D tentatively TRBD2 (6 bases). V lost 4 bases, J lost 8 bases, and 16 bases lay in between. Germline V CDR1 and CDR2: PRHDT, FYEKMQ (reference sequence). The CDR3 loop spans 14 amino acids.

The rearrangement links TRBV11-2 to TRBJ2-5, with TRBD1 as a possible D gene (6 bases). Germline V gene lookup returns CDR1 SGHAT and CDR2 FQNNGV. CDR3 size: 15 residues. The V gene lost 5 bases and the J gene lost 1 base, with 14 bases spanning the gap. The CDR3 loop is CASSHPTGPQETQYF. The CDR3 DNA follows: TGTGCCAGCAGCCACCCGACAGGTCCCCAAGAGACCCAGTACTTC.

The chain is built from TRBV29-1 and TRBJ1-2; 11 bases map to TRBD1. The CDR3 consists of 13 residues. In germline, CDR1 is SQVTM, CDR2 ANQGSEA. Unmatched junction bases numbered 5, after V lost 5 bases and J lost 6 bases. CDR3 sequence: CSVWTGGQNGYTF. The DNA for the CDR3 is TGCAGCGTTTGGACAGGGGGCCAGAATGGCTACACCTTC.

The rearrangement joins TRBV29-1 to TRBJ2-2; tentative D call: TRBD2 (6 bases). Trimming shortened V by 4 bases and J by 6 bases, and 12 bases separated the two germline ends. Germline CDR1 reads SQVTM; CDR2 reads ANQGSEA. The CDR3 totals 13 residues. CDR3: CSVAREVAGELFF. CDR3 nucleotide sequence: TGCAGCGTTGCCAGGGAGGTTGCCGGGGAGCTGTTTTTT.

The rearrangement joins TRBV9 to TRBJ2-1; TRBD1 aligns across 12 bases. CDR1 and CDR2 (germline): SGDLS, YYNGEE. This CDR3 is built from 19 residues. The V gene end was trimmed by 2 bases and the J gene end by 0 bases; junction bases not matched to a gene: 9. The CDR3 sequence: CASSVRLGQGASSYNEQFF. CDR3 nucleotides: TGTGCCAGCAGCGTGAGACTGGGACAGGGGGCCAGCTCCTACAATGAGCAGTTCTTC.

The chain couples TRBV14 to TRBJ2-7, with a possible D match to TRBD2 (6 bases). The V gene lost 0 bases and the J gene lost 7 bases, with 13 bases spanning the gap. CDR1 SGHDN and CDR2 FVKESK come from the germline V gene. This CDR3 is built from 14 residues. The CDR3 nucleotides read TGTGCCAGCAGCCAAGAAAGGCTAGCGCGGGAGCAGTACTTC. Protein: CASSQERLAREQYF.

This rearrangement joins TRBV27 to TRBJ1-1; D unclear. The ends were cut back, 3 bases at V and 2 bases at J, with 10 bases in the middle. Germline lookup yields CDR1 MNHEY and CDR2 SMNVEV (reference sequence). This CDR3 spans 14 amino acids. The CDR3 nucleotides read TGTGCCAGCAGTTTGGGCGGGATAAACACTGAAGCTTTCTTT. Translated, it gives CASSLGGINTEAFF.

This sequence joins TRBV4-1 and TRBJ2-1, with TRBD1 matching over 7 bases. This CDR3 region has 18 residues. The V gene end was trimmed by 2 bases and the J gene end by 4 bases; junction bases not matched to a gene: 14. CDR1 and CDR2 from the germline V gene are MGHRA and YSYEKL. CDR3 DNA sequence: TGCGCCAGCAGCCAATTTAGTACCGGGACAGAGGGGTACAATGAGCAGTTCTTC. Translating gives CASSQFSTGTEGYNEQFF.

This chain links TRBV23-1 with TRBJ1-1; 7 bases match TRBD1. TRBV23-1 has ORF status, its function being uncertain. The CDR3 is 17 residues long. Unmatched junction bases numbered 19, after V lost 6 bases and J lost 6 bases. The CDR3 region has the DNA TGCGCCAGCAGCGCCCTTGGGACAGCTACTCGGGGCGCTGAAGCTTTCTTT. Protein product: CASSALGTATRGAEAFF.

The chain couples TRBV10-1 to TRBJ2-1; 7 bases match TRBD1. Germline assignment: CDR1 WNHNN and CDR2 SYGVQD (reference sequence). V dropped 7 bases and J dropped 0; count of bases not matched to a gene: 15. This CDR3 region has 18 residues. The chain's CDR3 is CASIRGGNSCRSYNEQFF. CDR3 bases: TGCGCCAGCATAAGAGGGGGCAATAGCTGTCGCTCCTACAATGAGCAGTTCTTC.

V usage is TRBV7-2 and J usage is TRBJ2-5, with 11 nucleotides matching TRBD2. This CDR3 comprises 17 residues. Germline CDR1 reads SGHTA; CDR2 reads FQGNSA. The trim removed 5 bases at V and 2 bases at J, leaving 10 bases unmatched. CDR3 in DNA: TGTGCCAGCAGCCCCCTGGGTGTAGCGGGGGGGCAAGAGACCCAGTACTTC. This codes for CASSPLGVAGGQETQYF.

The chain recombines TRBV4-3 with TRBJ2-3, with D possibly being TRBD2 (6 bases). V dropped 0 bases and J dropped 6 bases, with 13 bases sitting between them. The CDR3 consists of 15 residues. Germline CDR1 reads LGHNA; CDR2 reads YSLEER. The CDR3, as DNA: TGCGCCAGCAGCCAAGATTTACGGGGGTTGGATACGCAGTATTTT. Translation gives CASSQDLRGLDTQYF.

The V call is TRBV7-9, the J call TRBJ2-1; TRBD1 is a possible D gene (5 bases). CDR3 length: 12 residues. Trimming cost V 5 bases and J 7 bases, with 9 bases left between them. Looked up from germline, CDR1 is SEHNR and CDR2 is FQNEAQ (reference sequence). CDR3 region: CASSPPGNEQFF. The CDR3 coding sequence is TGTGCCAGCAGCCCACCAGGGAATGAGCAGTTCTTC.

The V call is TRBV29-1, the J call TRBJ1-2; no clear D gene. Trimming removed 6 bases from V and 7 bases from J, with 21 bases in between. The CDR3 spans 14 residues. The germline V gene encodes CDR1 SQVTM and CDR2 ANQGSEA. The CDR3 DNA reads TGCAGCGTGCTCGAATCTGGGCACCCATTTGGCTACACCTTC. This translates into CSVLESGHPFGYTF.

The chain combines TRBV2 with TRBJ2-1; 8 bases align to TRBD1. With V trimmed by 9 bases and J by 7 bases, 14 bases remained unmatched. The CDR3 runs 15 residues. Per the germline V gene, CDR1 is SNHLY and CDR2 is FYNNEI. CDR3 in DNA: TGTGCCAGAGGGGACCGGGACAGGAGTAAGAATGAGCAGTTCTTC. This gives the protein CARGDRDRSKNEQFF.

The chain recombines TRBV5-4 with TRBJ2-2; 8 bases match TRBD2. There are 14 residues in the CDR3. From germline, CDR1 is SGHNT and CDR2 YYREEE (reference sequence). With 7 bases clipped from V and 7 bases from J, the junction kept 9 bases outside the gene matches. The CDR3 DNA reads TGTGCCAGCGGCCCCGGGGGGGGGCTCGGGGAGCTGTTTTTT. This sequence encodes CASGPGGGLGELFF.

This rearrangement joins TRBV27 to TRBJ2-7, with 8 bases aligning to TRBD1. This CDR3 spans 16 amino acids. From germline, CDR1 is MNHEY and CDR2 SMNVEV (reference sequence). The V gene end was trimmed by 0 bases and the J gene end by 3 bases; junction bases not matched to a gene: 7. The CDR3 nucleotides are TGTGCCAGCAGTTTATCCCGCTGGACAGGGTTCTACGAGCAGTACTTC. It codes for CASSLSRWTGFYEQYF.

This clone came up once. The chain recombines TRBV28 with TRBJ2-7; D might be TRBD2 (6 bases). The V and J ends lost 6 bases and 2 bases respectively, with 14 bases between them. Germline-derived CDR1 and CDR2 are MDHEN and SYDVKM. The CDR3 contains 14 residues. CDR3 sequence (DNA): TGTGCCAGCAGCGAAACACTAGCTCCCTACGAGCAGTACTTC. Translated: CASSETLAPYEQYF. The whole variable domain, filled in from reference TRBV28 and TRBJ2-7, reads DVKVTQSSRYLVKRTGEKVFLECVQDMDHENMFWYRQDPGLGLRLIYFSYDVKMKEKGDIPEGYSVSREKKERFSLILESASTNQTSMYLCASSETLAPYEQYFGPGTRLTVT.

This chain joins TRBV7-2 and TRBJ2-2; no reliable D call. Per germline, CDR1 SGHTA and CDR2 FQGNSA. This CDR3 comprises 11 residues. V gave up 6 bases and J gave up 6 bases, with 5 bases separating them. DNA of the CDR3: TGTGCCAGCAGTCCATCCGGGGAGCTGTTTTTT. This gives the protein CASSPSGELFF.

V gene TRBV9 combines with J gene TRBJ2-7; D might be TRBD2 (6 bases). V was trimmed by 0 bases and J by 7 bases, leaving 26 bases between them. The CDR3 sequence is 18 residues long. Germline values: CDR1 SGDLS, CDR2 YYNGEE. CDR3 coding DNA: TGTGCCAGCAGCGTAGGGGATTGGGGCGCGGGCCCGGCGGGGGAGCAGTACTTC. Its translation is CASSVGDWGAGPAGEQYF.

The CDR3: CASSDTGNTIYF. Written as DNA, the CDR3 is TGTGCCAGCAGCGACACGGGAAACACCATATATTTT. The chain couples TRBV11-2 to TRBJ1-3, with D unclear. Germline loops: CDR1 SGHAT, CDR2 FQNNGV. Trimming removed 5 bases at V and 4 bases at J, with 6 bases between. The CDR3 loop spans 12 amino acids.

V usage is TRBV11-2 and J usage is TRBJ2-1; D possibly corresponds to TRBD2 (5 bases). Trimming stripped 2 bases from V and 7 bases from J, with 12 bases between. Germline V gene lookup returns CDR1 SGHAT and CDR2 FQNNGV. There are 14 residues in the CDR3. CDR3 amino acids: CASSLKGSGNEQFF. Here the CDR3 DNA reads TGTGCCAGCAGCTTAAAGGGTTCGGGGAATGAGCAGTTCTTC.

The chain joins TRBV6-5 to TRBJ1-5; D is unclear. CDR1 and CDR2 from the germline V gene are MNHEY and SVGAGI. The V end was cut by 8 bases, the J end by 3 bases, with 8 bases between. The CDR3 extends over 12 amino acids. CDR3 sequence: CASGGINQPQHF. The CDR3 bases are TGTGCCAGCGGAGGGATCAATCAGCCCCAGCATTTT.

CDR3 nucleotide sequence: TGTGCCAGCAGCTTTTTTAAGGGGGATGAGCAGTTCTTC. This translates into CASSFFKGDEQFF. V usage is TRBV7-9 and J usage is TRBJ2-1; D might be TRBD1 (6 bases). CDR3 size: 13 residues. In germline, CDR1 is SEHNR, CDR2 FQNEAQ (reference sequence). Trimming shortened V by 3 bases and J by 8 bases, and 11 bases separated the two germline ends.

Only one count was recorded for this clone. The chain combines TRBV27 with TRBJ2-1; D uncertain. Germline loops: CDR1 MNHEY, CDR2 SMNVEV (reference sequence). This CDR3 region has 12 residues. Deletions cut 5 bases from V and 3 bases from J, with 5 bases between. The CDR3 protein is CASSNYYNEQFF. The DNA of the CDR3 is TGTGCCAGCAGTAACTACTACAATGAGCAGTTCTTC.

This chain connects TRBV29-1 to TRBJ2-3; D remains unclear. The V end lost 8 bases, the J end lost 0 bases, and 18 bases lay between the germline ends. This CDR3 is 15 amino acids long. The germline V gene encodes CDR1 SQVTM and CDR2 ANQGSEA. The chain's CDR3 is CSPVIATPSTDTQYF. In nucleotides, the CDR3 is TGCAGCCCCGTAATCGCGACACCTAGCACAGATACGCAGTATTTT.

The J gene is TRBJ1-1, the V gene TRBV9; TRBD1 is a possible D gene (6 bases). V was trimmed by 3 bases and J by 7 bases, leaving 19 bases between them. The CDR3 sequence is 15 residues long. Germline values: CDR1 SGDLS, CDR2 YYNGEE. The CDR3, as DNA: TGTGCCAGCAGCGAAGGACAGTCCTTTCCCGGTGAAGCTTTCTTT. Translated, it gives CASSEGQSFPGEAFF.